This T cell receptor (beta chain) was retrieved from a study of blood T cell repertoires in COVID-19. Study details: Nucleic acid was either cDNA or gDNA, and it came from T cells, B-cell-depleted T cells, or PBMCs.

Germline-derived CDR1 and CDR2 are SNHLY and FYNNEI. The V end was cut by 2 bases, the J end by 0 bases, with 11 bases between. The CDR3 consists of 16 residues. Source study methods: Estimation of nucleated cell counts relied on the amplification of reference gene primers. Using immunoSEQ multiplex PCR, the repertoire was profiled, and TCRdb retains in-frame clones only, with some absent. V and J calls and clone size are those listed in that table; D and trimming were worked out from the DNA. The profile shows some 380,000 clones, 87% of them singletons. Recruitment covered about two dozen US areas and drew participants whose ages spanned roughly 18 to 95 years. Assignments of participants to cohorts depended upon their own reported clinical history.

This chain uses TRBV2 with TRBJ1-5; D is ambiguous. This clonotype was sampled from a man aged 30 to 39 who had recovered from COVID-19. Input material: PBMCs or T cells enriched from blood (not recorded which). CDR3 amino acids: CASSERWQYSNQPQHF. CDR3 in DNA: TGTGCCAGCAGTGAACGTTGGCAGTATAGCAATCAGCCCCAGCATTTT.